What follows are 10 T cell receptor beta chains derived from one specimen sequenced in a study of blood T cell repertoires in COVID-19 (TCRdb year 2020). The method behind the library was the immunoSEQ multiplex PCR assay. TCRdb took this table from immuneACCESS and kept in-frame rearrangements with V and J called. Such tables lack part of the clones; where checked against another copy, unresolved V genes explain under half of the gap, and the rest is unexplained. The sample records under 85,000 clones, approximately 86% of which are singletons. 10% to 15% of the sample is taken by the ten largest. Sequencing input: peripheral blood. Receptors originate from a human donor in a cohort sampled during active COVID-19.

CDR3 in DNA: TGTGCCACCAGTGATTCTAACACTGAAGCTTTCTTT. This encodes CATSDSNTEAFF. This chain connects TRBV24-1 to TRBJ1-1, with D hard to call. V shed 2 bases and J shed 2 bases, with 2 bases lying between them. This CDR3 comprises 12 residues. Germline V CDR1 and CDR2: KGHDR, SFDVKD.

The chain recombines TRBV10-3 with TRBJ1-2; a possible D gene is TRBD1 (6 bases). V lost 7 bases and J 4 bases, leaving 16 bases between the germline ends. CDR3 length equals 14 residues. Per germline, CDR1 ENHRY and CDR2 SYGVKD. DNA of the CDR3: TGTGCCATCACTATGGCAGGGGCGGGCTATGGCTACACCTTC. Translation gives CAITMAGAGYGYTF.

The chain combines TRBV19 with TRBJ1-1; 8 nucleotides agree with TRBD1. Germline trimming cut 5 bases from V and 4 bases from J; bases unmatched to any gene: 3. CDR1 is LNHDA and CDR2 is SQIVND in the germline V gene (reference sequence). This CDR3 is 13 amino acids long. CDR3 in DNA: TGTGCCAGTAGTTGGACAGGGACCACTGAAGCTTTCTTT. This codes for CASSWTGTTEAFF.

The chain links TRBV5-1 to TRBJ2-1, with D perhaps matching TRBD2 (6 bases). Per the germline V gene, CDR1 is SGHRS and CDR2 is YFSETQ. The V gene lost 1 base and the J gene lost 3 bases, with 14 bases spanning the gap. This CDR3 is 16 amino acids long. For the CDR3, the DNA is TGCGCCAGCAGCTTGTCCCCTAGCGAGTACTACAATGAGCAGTTCTTC. This encodes CASSLSPSEYYNEQFF.

This sequence joins TRBV11-2 and TRBJ1-1; TRBD1 might be the D (5 bases). The germline V gene has CDR1 SGHAT and CDR2 FQNNGV. The CDR3 covers 14 residues. Trimming cost V 4 bases and J 4 bases, with 13 bases left between them. The CDR3 loop is CASSSFPGGTEAFF. DNA of the CDR3: TGTGCCAGCAGCTCTTTCCCGGGGGGCACTGAAGCTTTCTTT.

Here the CDR3 reads CASSLNRDRGPDTQYF. The CDR3 DNA reads TGCGCCAGCAGCCTCAACCGGGACAGGGGGCCAGATACGCAGTATTTT. This rearrangement joins TRBV4-1 to TRBJ2-3; 12 bases align to TRBD1. CDR1 MGHRA and CDR2 YSYEKL come from the germline V gene. V was clipped by 4 bases and J by 4 bases; unmatched bases: 6. This CDR3 is 16 amino acids long.

V usage is TRBV19 and J usage is TRBJ2-3, with no clear D. This CDR3 is built from 11 residues. Germline lookup yields CDR1 LNHDA and CDR2 SQIVND (reference sequence). V was pared by 3 bases and J by 6 bases, with 4 bases between. The DNA for the CDR3 is TGTGCCAGTAGTATCTCCGATACGCAGTATTTT. Protein: CASSISDTQYF.

The J gene is TRBJ1-2, the V gene TRBV7-8; D possibly corresponds to TRBD1 (5 bases). The CDR3 runs 13 residues. Germline CDR1 SGHVS, CDR2 FQNEAQ. The ends were cut back, 1 base at V and 5 bases at J, with 8 bases in the middle. The DNA for the CDR3 is TGTGCCAGCAGCTTAGAACGGGGGTATGGCTACACCTTC. This translates into CASSLERGYGYTF.

The DNA of the CDR3 is TGTGCCAGCAGTAAACCTAGATCTCAGTACGAGCAGTACTTC. Translating it yields CASSKPRSQYEQYF. The chain couples TRBV6-2 or TRBV6-3 to TRBJ2-7; D is ambiguous. The CDR3 runs 14 residues. Trimming stripped 5 bases from V and 4 bases from J, with 15 bases between. CDR1 and CDR2 from the germline V gene are MNHEY and SVGEGT.

This chain joins TRBV28 and TRBJ1-2, with unresolved D. This CDR3 region has 13 residues. Trimming cost V 2 bases and J 8 bases, with 12 bases left between them. Germline CDR1 is MDHEN and CDR2 is SYDVKM. CDR3 loop: CASSLTPPRGYTF. The DNA of the CDR3 is TGTGCCAGCAGTTTAACCCCCCCGAGAGGCTACACCTTC.